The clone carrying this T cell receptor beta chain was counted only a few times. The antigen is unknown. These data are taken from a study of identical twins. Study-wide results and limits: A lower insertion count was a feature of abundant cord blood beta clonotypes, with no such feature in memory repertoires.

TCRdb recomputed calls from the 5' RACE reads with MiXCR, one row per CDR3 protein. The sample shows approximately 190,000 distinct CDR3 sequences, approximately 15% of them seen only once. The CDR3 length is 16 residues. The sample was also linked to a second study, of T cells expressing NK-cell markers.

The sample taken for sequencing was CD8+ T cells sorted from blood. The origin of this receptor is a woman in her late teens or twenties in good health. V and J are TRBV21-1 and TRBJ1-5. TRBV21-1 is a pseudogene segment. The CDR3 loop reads CASSKGREYSNQPQHF. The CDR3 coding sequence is TGTGCCAGCAGCAAAGGTCGGGAGTATAGCAATCAGCCCCAGCATTTT.